This T cell receptor (beta chain) originates from a study of OX40 agonist ivuxolimab in advanced cancers. Libraries were prepared by immunoSEQ multiplex PCR; TCRdb keeps only in-frame clonotypes and omits some of them. The table includes some 150,000 clones, around 93% detected once. As regards this clone: Sequence at one end of the junction differs from germline and may be a read error.

CDR1 is SGHTA, CDR2 FQGTGA, per germline. The CDR3 covers 14 residues. The source material was CD4+ or CD8+ T cells sorted from blood, sampled in a trial of the OX40 agonist ivuxolimab. V is TRBV7-3 and J is TRBJ2-7; maybe TRBD1 (6 bases). The receptor comes from an adult with an advanced solid tumor such as melanoma, head and neck, liver or kidney cancer. The CDR3 spells CASSQDPQGSQQYF. CDR3 DNA: TGCGCCAGCAGCCAAGATCCACAGGGCTCGCAGCAGTACTTC. Full variable domain (outside the CDR3, taken from reference TRBV7-3 and TRBJ2-7): GAGVSQTPSNKVTEKGKYVELRCDPISGHTALYWYRQSLGQGPEFLIYFQGTGAADDSGLPNDRFFAVRPEGSVSTLKIQRTERGDSAVYLCASSQDPQGSQQYFGPGTRLTVT.